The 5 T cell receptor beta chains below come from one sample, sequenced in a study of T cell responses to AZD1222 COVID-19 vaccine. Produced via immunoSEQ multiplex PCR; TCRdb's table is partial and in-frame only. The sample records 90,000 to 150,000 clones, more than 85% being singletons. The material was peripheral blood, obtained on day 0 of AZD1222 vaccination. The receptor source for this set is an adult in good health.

The CDR3 bases are TGCAGCGTTGGGGGCAGCCTCACTGAAGCTTTCTTT. Its translation is CSVGGSLTEAFF. V is TRBV29-1 and J is TRBJ1-1; tentatively, D is TRBD1 (5 bases). CDR1 is SQVTM and CDR2 is ANQGSEA in the germline V gene. The CDR3 is 12 residues long. The V gene lost 4 bases and the J gene lost 4 bases, with 10 bases spanning the gap.

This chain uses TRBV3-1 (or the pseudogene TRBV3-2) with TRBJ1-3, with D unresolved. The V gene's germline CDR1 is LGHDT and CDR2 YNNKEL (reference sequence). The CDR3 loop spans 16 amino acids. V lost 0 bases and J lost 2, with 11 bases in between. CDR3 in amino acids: CASSQDLGATGNTIYF. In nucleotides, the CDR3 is TGTGCCAGCAGCCAAGATTTAGGCGCTACTGGAAACACCATATATTTT.

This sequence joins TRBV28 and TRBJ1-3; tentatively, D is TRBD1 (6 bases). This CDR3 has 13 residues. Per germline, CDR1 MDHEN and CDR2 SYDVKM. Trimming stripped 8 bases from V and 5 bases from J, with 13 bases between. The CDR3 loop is CASRERGRNTIYF. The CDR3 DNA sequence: TGTGCCAGCCGTGAAAGGGGGAGAAACACCATATATTTT.

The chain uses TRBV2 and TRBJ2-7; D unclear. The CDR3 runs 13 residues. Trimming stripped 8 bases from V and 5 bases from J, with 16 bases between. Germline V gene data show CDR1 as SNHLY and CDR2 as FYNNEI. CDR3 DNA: TGTGCCAGCGAAAAGCGAAAAAGGGACGAGCAGTACTTC. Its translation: CASEKRKRDEQYF.

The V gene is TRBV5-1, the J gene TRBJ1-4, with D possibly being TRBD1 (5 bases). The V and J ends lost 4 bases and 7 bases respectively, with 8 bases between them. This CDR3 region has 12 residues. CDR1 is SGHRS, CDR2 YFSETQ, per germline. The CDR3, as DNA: TGCGCCAGCAGCCGGGACCTTGAAAAACTGTTTTTT. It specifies CASSRDLEKLFF.